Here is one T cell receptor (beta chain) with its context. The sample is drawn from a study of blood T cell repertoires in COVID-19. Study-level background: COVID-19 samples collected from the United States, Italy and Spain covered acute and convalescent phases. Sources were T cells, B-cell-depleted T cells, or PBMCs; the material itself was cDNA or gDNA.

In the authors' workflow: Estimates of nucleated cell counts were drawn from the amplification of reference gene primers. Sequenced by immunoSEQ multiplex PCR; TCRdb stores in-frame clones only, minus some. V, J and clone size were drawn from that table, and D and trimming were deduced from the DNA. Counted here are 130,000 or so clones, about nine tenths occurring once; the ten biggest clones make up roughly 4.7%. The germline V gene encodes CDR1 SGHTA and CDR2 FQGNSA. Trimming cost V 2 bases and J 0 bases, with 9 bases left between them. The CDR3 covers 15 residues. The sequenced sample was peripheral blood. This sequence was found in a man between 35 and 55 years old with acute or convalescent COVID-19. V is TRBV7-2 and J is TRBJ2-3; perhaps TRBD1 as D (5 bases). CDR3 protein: CASSLMGQSTDTQYF. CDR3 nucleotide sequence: TGTGCCAGCAGCTTAATGGGGCAAAGCACAGATACGCAGTATTTT.